The clone carrying this T cell receptor beta chain was picked up many times. Its antigen is unknown. These data come from a study of regulatory T cells in long-lasting Graves disease. Time point denoted: newly diagnosed GD, antithyroid drugs for less than 3 months. Generation of the TCR library employed RNA extracted from PBMCs. With 4 bases clipped from V and 2 bases from J, the junction kept 9 bases outside the gene matches. Germline CDR1 reads MNHEY; CDR2 reads SMNVEV (reference sequence). This CDR3 has 17 residues. Libraries of TCR beta came from iRepertoire HTBI primers plus Arm-PCR of CDR3 regions. TCRdb processed the multiplex PCR reads anew with MiXCR; each CDR3 protein has one entry. Of some 320,000 distinct CDR3 sequences listed, over 15% are singletons. Study outcomes and limitations: Persistent patients shared 2,700 or so public clonotypes among themselves. Newly diagnosed patients shared fewer, at 900 to 1,000. Persistent disease samples used TRBV28, TRBJ1-2 and TRBJ2-5 preferentially. Researchers examined only peripheral blood and not thyroid tissue.

This TCR was sampled from a female donor with Graves disease. This chain joins TRBV27 and TRBJ2-5; TRBD2 matches 11 bases. This specimen was peripheral blood mononuclear cells (PBMCs), taken at new diagnosis, from a patient treated with antithyroid drugs. CDR3 in amino acids: CASSSRRTSGRQETQYF. Written as DNA, the CDR3 is TGTGCCAGCAGTTCACGCCGGACTAGCGGGCGGCAAGAGACCCAGTACTTC.